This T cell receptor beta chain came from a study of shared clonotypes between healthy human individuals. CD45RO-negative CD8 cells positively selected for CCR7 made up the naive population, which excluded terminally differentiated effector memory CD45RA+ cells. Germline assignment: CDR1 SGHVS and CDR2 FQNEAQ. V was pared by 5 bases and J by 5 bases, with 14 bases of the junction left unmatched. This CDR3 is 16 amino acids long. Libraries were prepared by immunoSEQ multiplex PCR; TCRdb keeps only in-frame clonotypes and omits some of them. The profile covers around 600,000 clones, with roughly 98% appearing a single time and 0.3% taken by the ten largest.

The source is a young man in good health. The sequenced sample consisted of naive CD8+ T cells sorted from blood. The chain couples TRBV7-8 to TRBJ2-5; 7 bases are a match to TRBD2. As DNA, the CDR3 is TGTGCCAGCAGCCCTAGGGTAGCGGGCGGGTCGGAGACCCAGTACTTC. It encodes CASSPRVAGGSETQYF.